What follows are 17 T cell receptor beta chains derived from one specimen sequenced in a study of siplizumab effects on memory and regulatory T cells. Clones were read by immunoSEQ multiplex PCR, and TCRdb kept only the in-frame ones, dropping some. The sample holds 90,000 to 150,000 clones, around 93% seen once. The sequencing input was non-Treg CD4+ T cells sorted from blood. These receptors were obtained from a human donor in good health.

CDR3 sequence: CASSQDSSGGEQFF. DNA of the CDR3: TGCGCCAGCAGCCAAGACTCCTCTGGGGGTGAGCAGTTCTTC. The chain is built from TRBV4-3 and TRBJ2-1; D is perhaps TRBD1 or TRBD2 (5 bases each). Germline values: CDR1 LGHNA, CDR2 YSLEER. The V gene lost 0 bases and the J gene lost 9 bases, with 12 bases spanning the gap. The CDR3 is 14 amino acids.

The CDR3, as DNA: TGCGCCAGCAGCCTGGACAGGGCCCGCGAGCAGTACTTC. Translating gives CASSLDRAREQYF. This chain links TRBV4-1 with TRBJ2-7; 8 nucleotides match TRBD1. There are 13 residues in the CDR3. V was clipped by 4 bases and J by 6 bases; unmatched bases: 5. Germline CDR1 reads MGHRA; CDR2 reads YSYEKL.

The chain recombines TRBV20-1 with TRBJ2-1; D is unclear. The CDR3 extends over 10 amino acids. The germline CDR1 and CDR2 sequences are DFQATT and SNEGSKA (reference sequence). Trimming shortened V by 3 bases and J by 9 bases, and 6 bases separated the two germline ends. In DNA form, the CDR3 reads TGCAGTGCTAGCCGCGGTGAGCAGTTCTTC. Amino acid sequence: CSASRGEQFF.

This clone occurred a few times. The rearrangement joins TRBV27 to TRBJ2-7; D is ambiguous. This CDR3 comprises 14 residues. Germline CDR1 reads MNHEY; CDR2 reads SMNVEV (reference sequence). Trimming removed 2 bases at V and 2 bases at J, with 10 bases between. The CDR3 sequence is CASSLSWFPYEQYF. CDR3 DNA: TGTGCCAGCAGTTTAAGCTGGTTTCCCTACGAGCAGTACTTC.

This clone was recorded only once. This sequence joins TRBV5-1 and TRBJ1-5, with D possibly matching TRBD1 (5 bases). CDR3 length equals 15 residues. The germline V and J ends were trimmed by 4 bases and 4 bases, with 15 bases remaining between them. Germline V gene data show CDR1 as SGHRS and CDR2 as YFSETQ. CDR3 nucleotide sequence: TGCGCCAGCAGCCTTTACGGGGCCCTTAATCAGCCCCAGCATTTT. Translation: CASSLYGALNQPQHF. The variable domain in full, completed from reference TRBV5-1 and TRBJ1-5, reads KAGVTQTPRYLIKTRGQQVTLSCSPISGHRSVSWYQQTPGQGLQFLFEYFSETQRNKGNFPGRFSGRQFSNSRSEMNVSTLELGDSALYLCASSLYGALNQPQHFGDGTRLSIL.

This clone showed up just once. V is TRBV7-3 and J is TRBJ2-3, with D unresolved. Trimming stripped 1 base from V and 1 base from J, with 0 bases between. Germline V gives CDR1 SGHTA, CDR2 FQGTGA. The CDR3 is 12 amino acids. In DNA, the CDR3 is TGTGCCAGCAGCTTAAGCACAGATACGCAGTATTTT. Translated: CASSLSTDTQYF.

V gene TRBV5-5 combines with J gene TRBJ2-1; 9 positions match TRBD2. The V gene's germline CDR1 is SGHKS and CDR2 YYEKEE (reference sequence). V lost 0 bases to trimming and J lost 1 base; unmatched junction nucleotides: 8. The CDR3 totals 18 residues. For the CDR3, the DNA is TGTGCCAGCAGCTTGGTAGGGGTACTAGCGGGTTCCTACAATGAGCAGTTCTTC. Translated, it gives CASSLVGVLAGSYNEQFF.

The chain is built from TRBV4-3 and TRBJ1-3; maybe TRBD1 (5 bases). This CDR3 is 16 amino acids long. Germline V gene sequence: CDR1 LGHNA, CDR2 YSLEER. The germline V and J ends were trimmed by 2 bases and 4 bases, with 15 bases remaining between them. CDR3 amino acids: CASSQLLSGPGNTIYF. DNA for the CDR3: TGCGCCAGCAGCCAATTGTTGTCAGGGCCGGGAAACACCATATATTTT.

The chain recombines TRBV29-1 with TRBJ1-2; 7 positions agree with TRBD1. From germline, CDR1 is SQVTM and CDR2 ANQGSEA. This CDR3 spans 15 amino acids. The ends lost 1 base at V and 5 bases at J; junction bases unmatched: 10. For the CDR3, the DNA is TGCAGCGTTGAAGGCCTGGACAGGTTGAGTTATGGCTACACCTTC. Its translation: CSVEGLDRLSYGYTF.

The gene calls are TRBV11-3 and TRBJ2-5; TRBD2 matches 7 bases. The germline gives CDR1 SGHNT, CDR2 YENEEA. With 1 base clipped from V and 0 bases from J, the junction kept 11 bases outside the gene matches. The CDR3 has 18 amino acids. The chain's CDR3 is CASSLGGREGTYQETQYF. The DNA for the CDR3 is TGTGCCAGCAGCTTAGGGGGTAGGGAGGGGACCTACCAAGAGACCCAGTACTTC. Drawing the rest from reference TRBV11-3 and TRBJ2-5, the complete variable domain is EAGVVQSPRYKIIEKKQPVAFWCNPISGHNTLYWYLQNLGQGPELLIRYENEEAVDDSQLPKDRFSAERLKGVDSTLKIQPAELGDSAVYLCASSLGGREGTYQETQYFGPGTRLLVL.

The CDR3 DNA sequence: TGTGCTAGTGGTTTGTATCGCCTAGCTGCCTACAATGAGCAGTTCTTC. Its protein is CASGLYRLAAYNEQFF. J is TRBJ2-1 and V is TRBV12-5; D possibly corresponds to TRBD2 (5 bases). From germline, CDR1 is LGHNT and CDR2 FRNRAP. Trimming removed 2 bases at V and 2 bases at J, with 13 bases between. The CDR3 runs 16 residues.

V gene TRBV6-6 combines with J gene TRBJ1-5, with TRBD1 identical over 11 bases. V trimming: 7 bases; J trimming: 5 bases; junction bases outside the gene matches: 10. The germline V gene has CDR1 MNHNY and CDR2 SVGAGI (reference sequence). This CDR3 contains 16 residues. The CDR3: CASKDRDRGGDQPQHF. The CDR3 DNA is TGTGCCAGCAAAGACCGGGACAGGGGGGGGGATCAGCCCCAGCATTTT.

This clone was detected only once. This chain connects TRBV6-5 to TRBJ2-7; 8 bases agree with TRBD1. J gave up 1 base and V 6 bases, and 5 bases lay outside the gene matches. Germline values: CDR1 MNHEY, CDR2 SVGAGI. The CDR3 runs to 14 residues. CDR3 protein: CASRTDRGSYEQYF. The CDR3, as DNA: TGTGCCAGCAGGACCGACAGGGGTTCCTACGAGCAGTACTTC.

This chain links TRBV19 with TRBJ1-5; 10 nucleotides agree with TRBD1. CDR1 is LNHDA and CDR2 is SQIVND in the germline V gene (reference sequence). V lost 6 bases, J lost 4 bases, and 6 bases stayed unmatched. The CDR3 length is 15 residues. CDR3 coding DNA: TGTGCCAGTAGAAGTGGGGGACAGGGGAATCAGCCCCAGCATTTT. Protein product: CASRSGGQGNQPQHF. Variable domain in full (rest from reference TRBV19 and TRBJ1-5): DGGITQSPKYLFRKEGQNVTLSCEQNLNHDAMYWYRQDPGQGLRLIYYSQIVNDFQKGDIAEGYSVSREKKESFPLTVTSAQKNPTAFYLCASRSGGQGNQPQHFGDGTRLSIL.

This chain uses TRBV10-3 with TRBJ2-1; 8 positions match TRBD1. CDR1 is ENHRY, CDR2 SYGVKD, per germline. This CDR3 is built from 14 residues. J gave up 6 bases and V 5 bases, and 6 bases lay outside the gene matches. The CDR3: CAISQDREVNEQFF. The CDR3 region has the DNA TGTGCCATCAGTCAGGACAGGGAGGTCAATGAGCAGTTCTTC.

This chain links TRBV5-6 with TRBJ2-7; tentatively, D is TRBD1 (6 bases). This CDR3 is built from 12 residues. Germline V gene sequence: CDR1 SGHDT, CDR2 YYEEEE. The V and J ends lost 2 bases and 7 bases respectively, with 10 bases between them. CDR3 protein: CASSLQGGEQYF. CDR3 sequence (DNA): TGTGCCAGCAGCTTACAGGGTGGGGAGCAGTACTTC.

V usage is TRBV15 and J usage is TRBJ2-3, with D possibly TRBD2 on 5 matching bases. Germline CDR1 and CDR2: LNHNV and YYDKDF (reference sequence). V lost 0 bases and J lost 8, with 9 bases in between. CDR3 length: 13 residues. CDR3 region: CATSRETLATQYF. The CDR3 DNA reads TGTGCCACCAGCAGAGAAACCCTAGCTACGCAGTATTTT.